These 6 T cell receptor beta chains originate from one sample sequenced in a study of CDR3 diversity in severe acne. Each CDR3 protein gets one entry after TCRdb re-called the PCR reads with MiXCR. The table records around 94,000 distinct CDR3 sequences, 51% of them present only once. Sequencing input: blood. These receptor sequences come from a male donor with acne.

V usage is TRBV6-2 or TRBV6-3 and J usage is TRBJ2-1; the match to TRBD2 covers 14 bases. Per germline, CDR1 MNHEY and CDR2 SVGEGT. The V gene end was trimmed by 1 base and the J gene end by 4 bases; junction bases not matched to a gene: 6. The CDR3 runs 18 residues. The CDR3 protein is CASSYLGLAGALYNEQFF. The CDR3 DNA follows: TGTGCCAGCAGTTACTTGGGACTAGCGGGAGCGTTGTACAATGAGCAGTTCTTC.

This clonotype was seen a handful of times. A read error may be the cause here, since a much bigger clone is one base away. V usage is TRBV7-2 and J usage is TRBJ2-7; D unclear. Germline-derived CDR1 and CDR2 are SGHTA and FQGNSA. V was shortened by 1 base and J by 0 bases, with 7 bases between the two germline ends. This CDR3 region has 14 residues. The CDR3 nucleotides are TGTGCCAGCAGCTTAGTTCCGAGCTCCTACGAGCAGTACTTC. Protein product: CASSLVPSSYEQYF. Based on the CDR3 plus reference TRBV7-2 and TRBJ2-7, the full variable domain is GAGVSQSPSNKVTEKGKDVELRCDPISGHTALYWYRQSLGQGLEFLIYFQGNSAPDKSGLPSDRFSAERTGGSVSTLTIQRTQQEDSAVYLCASSLVPSSYEQYFGPGTRLTVT.

Details on this clonotype: The DNA is omitted, as the CDR3 cannot be located on it reliably, and the CDR3 follows TCRdb's listing. The chain combines TRBV27 with TRBJ2-2; the table assigns TRBD1, which was not confirmed against the DNA. Germline V lookup: CDR1 MNHEY, CDR2 SMNVEV (reference sequence). The CDR3 totals 24 residues, both ends included. The CDR3 spells CASSLLGTGVYEQYFGPGTGELFF.

The table lists this clonotype with many counts. The CDR3, as DNA: TGTGCCAGCAGCCTGGGACTAGCGGAGTTGTACGAGCAGTACTTC. Translating gives CASSLGLAELYEQYF. J is TRBJ2-7 and V is TRBV5-8; 11 nucleotides agree with TRBD2. CDR1 is SGHTS, CDR2 YDEGEE, per germline. The ends lost 4 bases at V and 4 bases at J; junction bases unmatched: 7. The CDR3 totals 15 residues.

V gene TRBV29-1 combines with J gene TRBJ1-2; D is unresolved. Trimming shortened V by 7 bases and J by 4 bases, and 10 bases separated the two germline ends. The CDR3 is 11 residues long. Germline V CDR1 and CDR2: SQVTM, ANQGSEA. The CDR3 DNA sequence: TGCAGCGCTACAGAGGTCTATGGCTACACCTTC. It yields the protein CSATEVYGYTF.

Of note for this clonotype: It may be a read error: a sequence one base away is much more abundant. The gene calls are TRBV19 and TRBJ2-1, with D perhaps TRBD1 (6 bases). The V gene's germline CDR1 is LNHDA and CDR2 SQIVND (reference sequence). The CDR3 is made up of 15 amino acids. CDR3 bases: TGTGCCAGTAGTATTACCAGGGGAATTCGCAATGAGCAGCTCTTC. Its protein is CASSITRGIRNEQLF.